This T cell receptor (beta chain) derives from a study of patients and donors after allogeneic stem cell transplantation. The trim removed 6 bases at V and 1 base at J, leaving 4 bases unmatched. The CDR3 runs 15 residues. This clonotype was picked up a small number of times. TCRdb reprocessed the RT-PCR reads with MiXCR, giving one entry per CDR3 protein. The sample carries about 410,000 distinct CDR3 sequences, roughly 17% recorded once. This receptor was taken from a human donor who was either an allogeneic HSCT recipient or a stem cell or donor lymphocyte infusion donor (not recorded which). It is not recorded whose cells these are; they may come from a transplant donor. The specimen sequenced was blood, either unsorted or a sorted T cell fraction (not recorded which). The V gene is TRBV12-3 or TRBV12-4, the J gene TRBJ2-3; 10 positions match TRBD2. Here the CDR3 DNA reads TGTGCCAGCAGCCTGAGCGGGAGGGGCACAGATACGCAGTATTTT. Translating it yields CASSLSGRGTDTQYF.